The 18 T cell receptor beta chains below all came from one sample that was sequenced in a study of blood T cell repertoires in COVID-19. The method was immunoSEQ multiplex PCR; TCRdb's version includes in-frame clones alone and lacks a portion of them. The sample records a few hundred thousand clones, around 89% being singletons. Sequencing input: peripheral blood. The receptors here all came from a man aged 25-45 years with acute or convalescent COVID-19.

The chain joins TRBV19 to TRBJ1-1; D not resolved. Trimming took 7 bases from V and 1 from J, leaving 13 bases between them. Looked up from germline, CDR1 is LNHDA and CDR2 is SQIVND (reference sequence). The CDR3 loop spans 14 amino acids. The DNA for the CDR3 is TGTGCCAGTAAGGATCCGGGGTCGAACACTGAAGCTTTCTTT. Translated: CASKDPGSNTEAFF.

As DNA, the CDR3 is TGTGCCTGGAGACGAGACACCCATACTTCACCCCTCCACTTT. This codes for CAWRRDTHTSPLHF. V usage is TRBV30 and J usage is TRBJ1-6, with D uncertain. Germline values: CDR1 GTSNPN, CDR2 SVGIG (reference sequence). Trimming left V 3 bases short and J 9 bases short, with 15 bases between. This CDR3 has 14 residues.

The chain uses TRBV28 and TRBJ1-1; D ambiguous. Deletions cut 5 bases from V and 3 bases from J, with 19 bases between. The CDR3 contains 16 residues. Looked up from germline, CDR1 is MDHEN and CDR2 is SYDVKM. The CDR3 here is CASSSSGVVAHTEAFF. The CDR3 nucleotides read TGTGCCAGCAGTAGCTCCGGGGTGGTAGCGCACACTGAAGCTTTCTTT.

This clone occurred once. No DNA is shown, since the ends of the CDR3 on it are uncertain; the CDR3 is the one TCRdb lists. The chain couples TRBV2 to TRBJ2-5; TRBD1, the table's D call, was not compared with the DNA. The CDR3 numbers 16 amino acids, ends counted. Germline V gene data show CDR1 as SNHLY and CDR2 as FYNNEI. Here the CDR3 reads CASSELWTRPRLGQYF.

The chain joins TRBV7-9 to TRBJ2-3; D not certain. Germline assignment: CDR1 SEHNR and CDR2 FQNEAQ (reference sequence). This CDR3 has 12 amino acids. V was clipped by 6 bases and J by 6 bases, with 10 bases between them. The CDR3 here is CASSSTGDTQYF. The CDR3 nucleotides are TGTGCCAGCAGTTCAACCGGGGATACGCAGTATTTT.

The chain uses TRBV3-1 (or the pseudogene TRBV3-2) and TRBJ2-2; tentative D call: TRBD1 (6 bases). The ends were cut back, 0 bases at V and 6 bases at J, with 14 bases in the middle. CDR1 LGHDT and CDR2 YNNKEL come from the germline V gene (reference sequence). The CDR3 covers 16 residues. The CDR3 spells CASSQEGASRAGELFF. The CDR3 region has the DNA TGTGCCAGCAGCCAAGAGGGGGCTAGCAGGGCCGGGGAGCTGTTTTTT.

The chain joins TRBV1 to TRBJ2-1; the DNA was not compared with TRBD2, the D call given in the table. TRBV1 is a documented pseudogene. The CDR3 runs to 16 residues. CDR3 sequence (DNA): TGCACCAGCAGCCTCTGTCGGGAGGGTACCTACAATGAGCAGTTCTTC. Translating it yields CTSSLCREGTYNEQFF.

This clone was counted between two and nine times. The J gene is TRBJ1-2, the V gene TRBV23-1; D possibly corresponds to TRBD1 (5 bases). TRBV23-1 is an ORF, and what it does is uncertain. V lost 0 bases and J 3 bases, leaving 11 bases between the germline ends. The CDR3 totals 15 residues. CDR3 in amino acids: CASSQSGARHYGYTF. In nucleotides, the CDR3 is TGCGCCAGCAGTCAATCAGGGGCGCGGCACTATGGCTACACCTTC.

This clone came up a few times. V gene TRBV19 combines with J gene TRBJ1-5; 10 nucleotides agree with TRBD1. V dropped 6 bases and J dropped 2; count of bases not matched to a gene: 7. This CDR3 spans 16 amino acids. Germline V gene lookup returns CDR1 LNHDA and CDR2 SQIVND (reference sequence). DNA for the CDR3: TGTGCCAGTAGAACCCGGGACAGGGGAGGCAATCAGCCCCAGCATTTT. Its translation: CASRTRDRGGNQPQHF.

The chain joins TRBV5-1 to TRBJ1-1; no clear D. The CDR3 spans 13 residues. Germline CDR1 reads SGHRS; CDR2 reads YFSETQ. The ends were cut back, 2 bases at V and 5 bases at J, with 10 bases in the middle. The DNA for the CDR3 is TGCGCCAGCAGCTTCTCACGGGTTACTGAAGCTTTCTTT. It codes for CASSFSRVTEAFF.

The chain employs TRBV19 and TRBJ2-4; TRBD2 agrees at 8 bases. The CDR3 has 14 residues. The ends lost 6 bases at V and 8 bases at J; junction bases unmatched: 9. Germline CDR1 LNHDA, CDR2 SQIVND (reference sequence). CDR3 nucleotides: TGTGCCAGTAGGGTCGGCGGGGGGCCTGACATTCAGTACTTC. Its translation is CASRVGGGPDIQYF.

The chain recombines TRBV30 with TRBJ1-2, with 7 bases that match TRBD1. The ends lost 3 bases at V and 1 base at J; junction bases unmatched: 5. The CDR3 is made up of 14 amino acids. From germline, CDR1 is GTSNPN and CDR2 SVGIG (reference sequence). The CDR3 DNA reads as TGTGCCTGGAGGGACAGGAGCCTTAACTATGGCTACACCTTC. As protein: CAWRDRSLNYGYTF.

V is TRBV7-8 and J is TRBJ2-5; 13 nucleotides line up with TRBD2. Germline values: CDR1 SGHVS, CDR2 FQNEAQ. With 8 bases clipped from V and 4 bases from J, the junction kept 13 bases outside the gene matches. The CDR3 totals 17 residues. CDR3 sequence (DNA): TGTGCCAGCGCAGGGACGGAAGGACTAGCGGGAGTAGAGACCCAGTACTTC. Its protein is CASAGTEGLAGVETQYF.

The gene calls are TRBV5-1 and TRBJ2-7, with TRBD2 as a possible D gene (5 bases). This CDR3 is 15 amino acids long. With 4 bases removed from V and 0 bases from J, the gap between germline ends came to 14 bases. Germline V gene lookup returns CDR1 SGHRS and CDR2 YFSETQ. The CDR3 sequence is CASSIRWGDSYEQYF. The CDR3, as DNA: TGCGCCAGCAGCATACGGTGGGGAGACTCCTACGAGCAGTACTTC.

This clone was found once. V and J are TRBV30 and TRBJ1-2; TRBD1 aligns across 9 bases. The CDR3 spans 11 residues. V gave up 6 bases and J gave up 8 bases; unmatched junction bases: 4. Germline-derived CDR1 and CDR2 are GTSNPN and SVGIG (reference sequence). The CDR3 is CACPGQGGYTF. The CDR3 DNA sequence: TGTGCCTGCCCGGGACAGGGAGGCTACACCTTC.

V gene TRBV27 combines with J gene TRBJ2-3; no firm D call. V gave up 3 bases and J gave up 3 bases, with 7 bases separating them. CDR1 is MNHEY and CDR2 is SMNVEV in the germline V gene (reference sequence). The CDR3 extends over 13 amino acids. The DNA for the CDR3 is TGTGCCAGCAGTTTCAGGCAGACAGATACGCAGTATTTT. Its translation: CASSFRQTDTQYF.

The chain carries TRBV9 and TRBJ2-7; 7 bases map to TRBD1. Losses at the gene ends were 2 bases for V and 0 bases for J; bases not matched to a gene: 8. CDR1 is SGDLS, CDR2 YYNGEE, per germline. CDR3 length: 16 residues. The CDR3 sequence is CASSVGAWDSSYEQYF. For the CDR3, the DNA is TGTGCCAGCAGCGTTGGAGCTTGGGACAGCTCCTACGAGCAGTACTTC.

The gene calls are TRBV18 and TRBJ2-5; 14 nucleotides agree with TRBD2. Germline values: CDR1 KGHSH, CDR2 LQKENI. The CDR3 length is 14 residues. V shed 3 bases and J 7 bases; nucleotides not matched to a gene: 1. The chain's CDR3 is CASSPGTSGGTQYF. CDR3 DNA sequence: TGTGCCAGCTCACCCGGGACTAGCGGGGGGACCCAGTACTTC. The full variable domain, rest sourced from reference TRBV18 and TRBJ2-5, is NAGVMQNPRHLVRRRGQEARLRCSPMKGHSHVYWYRQLPEEGLKFMVYLQKENIIDESGMPKERFSAEFPKEGPSILRIQQVVRGDSAAYFCASSPGTSGGTQYFGPGTRLLVL.